This T cell receptor beta chain appears in the sequencing data of a study of T cell changes during pregnancy in multiple sclerosis. Profiling relied on immunoSEQ multiplex PCR, and the TCRdb table lists in-frame clones only, not all of them. Of fewer than 65,000 clones in the sample, around 92% were seen once. The germline V gene has CDR1 SGHTA and CDR2 FQGTGA. J was trimmed by 7 bases and V by 5 bases; bases with no gene match: 8. The CDR3 has 16 amino acids. The receptor was derived from a female donor in good health, enrolled as a control in a pregnancy study. The gene calls are TRBV7-3 and TRBJ2-3; 14 bases map to TRBD2. Material: peripheral blood, obtained after pregnancy. The CDR3 is CASSPPGLAGEHTQYF. For the CDR3, the DNA is TGTGCCAGCAGCCCCCCGGGACTAGCGGGGGAGCATACGCAGTATTTT.